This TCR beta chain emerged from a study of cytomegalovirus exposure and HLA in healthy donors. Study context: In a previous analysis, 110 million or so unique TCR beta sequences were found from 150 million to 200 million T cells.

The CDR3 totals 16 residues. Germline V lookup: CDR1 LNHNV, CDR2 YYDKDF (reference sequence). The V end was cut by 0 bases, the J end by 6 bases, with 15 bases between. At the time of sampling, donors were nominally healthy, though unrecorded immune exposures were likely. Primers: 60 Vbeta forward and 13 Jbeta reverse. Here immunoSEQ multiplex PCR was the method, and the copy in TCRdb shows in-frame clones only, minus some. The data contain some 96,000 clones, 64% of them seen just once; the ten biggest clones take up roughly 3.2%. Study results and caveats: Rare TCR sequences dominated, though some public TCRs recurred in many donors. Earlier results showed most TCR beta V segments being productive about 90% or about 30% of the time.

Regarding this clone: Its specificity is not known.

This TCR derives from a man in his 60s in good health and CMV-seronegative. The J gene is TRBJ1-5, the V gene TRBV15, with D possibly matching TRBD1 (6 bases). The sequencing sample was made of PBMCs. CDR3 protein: CATSRDGSGAVQPQHF. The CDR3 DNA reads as TGTGCCACCAGCAGAGATGGATCAGGGGCGGTTCAGCCCCAGCATTTT.